One sample yielded the 11 T cell receptor beta chains listed below, sequenced in a study of T cell responses to AZD1222 COVID-19 vaccine. The repertoire was sequenced with immunoSEQ multiplex PCR; TCRdb's copy has only in-frame clones and lacks some. The sample yields about 160,000 clones, roughly 90% seen once. This sample comprised peripheral blood, obtained on day 0 of AZD1222 vaccination. The receptors were gathered from an adult in good health.

The gene calls are TRBV5-4 and TRBJ1-1; the D is unclear. V gave up 0 bases and J gave up 4 bases, with 13 bases separating them. This CDR3 contains 15 residues. Germline V CDR1 and CDR2: SGHNT, YYREEE (reference sequence). Written as DNA, the CDR3 is TGTGCCAGCAGCTTGGAGGGTACTCGGCGCACTGAAGCTTTCTTT. Translation gives CASSLEGTRRTEAFF.

This clone appeared a few times. The chain employs TRBV7-2 and TRBJ1-2; D not resolved. The ends were cut back, 4 bases at V and 0 bases at J, with 12 bases in the middle. The germline gives CDR1 SGHTA, CDR2 FQGNSA. The CDR3 sequence is 15 residues long. The CDR3 DNA is TGTGCCAGCAGCTCCCAGACCGGACCTAACTATGGCTACACCTTC. Residues: CASSSQTGPNYGYTF. The full variable domain, with the rest looked up from reference TRBV7-2 and TRBJ1-2, is GAGVSQSPSNKVTEKGKDVELRCDPISGHTALYWYRQSLGQGLEFLIYFQGNSAPDKSGLPSDRFSAERTGGSVSTLTIQRTQQEDSAVYLCASSSQTGPNYGYTFGSGTRLTVV.

This clone has a single count. CDR3 coding DNA: TGTGCCAGCAGCTTAGACGCCAGGAGGTTGGACACCATATATTTT. Translated: CASSLDARRLDTIYF. The chain combines TRBV7-2 with TRBJ1-3; no firm D call. Germline CDR1 reads SGHTA; CDR2 reads FQGNSA. The germline V and J ends were trimmed by 1 base and 8 bases, with 15 bases remaining between them. The CDR3 consists of 15 residues.

The chain is built from TRBV27 and TRBJ1-1, with a weak D call TRBD1 (6 bases). Germline assignment: CDR1 MNHEY and CDR2 SMNVEV (reference sequence). This CDR3 has 12 residues. The V and J ends lost 2 bases and 12 bases respectively, with 13 bases between them. The CDR3 spells CASSLRGRETFF. The CDR3 region has the DNA TGTGCCAGCAGTTTAAGGGGGAGGGAAACTTTCTTT.

The gene calls are TRBV6-5 and TRBJ1-2; 7 bases agree with TRBD1. Germline loops: CDR1 MNHEY, CDR2 SVGAGI. The V and J ends lost 6 bases and 7 bases, in that order; junction bases with no gene match: 8. The CDR3 length is 13 residues. CDR3 protein: CASRDEQGPGYTF. The DNA of the CDR3 is TGTGCCAGCAGGGACGAACAGGGGCCTGGCTACACCTTC.

The V and J genes are TRBV7-3 and TRBJ1-1; D perhaps matches TRBD1 (5 bases). V lost 3 bases and J lost 4, with 15 bases in between. Germline CDR1 is SGHTA and CDR2 is FQGTGA. This CDR3 region has 15 residues. The CDR3 DNA is TGTGCCAGCAGCTTTGGGGGAGTCGGGAGCACTGAAGCTTTCTTT. This encodes CASSFGGVGSTEAFF.

In its sample, this clone was seen many times. The rearrangement uses TRBV2 and TRBJ1-5, with 7 bases identical to TRBD1. Germline CDR1 and CDR2: SNHLY and FYNNEI. The CDR3 consists of 14 residues. After removal of 3 bases from V and 5 bases from J, the junction contained 4 bases not matched to a gene. CDR3 coding DNA: TGTGCCAGCAGTGAGACAGGGAGCTATCAGCCCCAGCATTTT. It is translated as CASSETGSYQPQHF.

This chain links TRBV4-3 with TRBJ1-2; unclear D gene. CDR3 length: 15 residues. V lost 6 bases to trimming and J lost 3 bases, with 17 bases between them. Germline assignment: CDR1 LGHNA and CDR2 YSLEER. The CDR3: CASRHSVSQDYGYTF. The CDR3, as DNA: TGCGCCAGCAGACACTCTGTAAGTCAAGACTATGGCTACACCTTC.

The genes are TRBV6-5 and TRBJ2-2; tentatively, D is TRBD1 or TRBD2 (5 bases each). CDR3 length: 15 residues. V was shortened by 2 bases and J by 1 base, with 8 bases between the two germline ends. CDR1 MNHEY and CDR2 SVGAGI come from the germline V gene. The CDR3 bases are TGTGCCAGCAGTTACGGGACCTTGAACACCGGGGAGCTGTTTTTT. Its translation is CASSYGTLNTGELFF.

V and J are TRBV11-3 and TRBJ2-1; D not resolved. The CDR3 runs 15 residues. Germline CDR1 and CDR2: SGHNT and YENEEA. Trimming stripped 4 bases from V and 8 bases from J, with 18 bases between. CDR3 region: CASSSYEVRRDEQFF. The CDR3 nucleotides are TGTGCCAGCAGCTCGTACGAAGTAAGACGTGATGAGCAGTTCTTC.

This chain joins TRBV7-3 and TRBJ1-1; 7 positions match TRBD1. From germline, CDR1 is SGHTA and CDR2 FQGTGA. The CDR3 runs 13 residues. V trimming: 7 bases; J trimming: 1 base; junction bases outside the gene matches: 3. Here the CDR3 reads CASNRGPNTEAFF. CDR3 coding DNA: TGTGCCAGCAACAGGGGACCGAACACTGAAGCTTTCTTT. Full variable domain (rest looked up from reference TRBV7-3 and TRBJ1-1): GAGVSQTPSNKVTEKGKYVELRCDPISGHTALYWYRQSLGQGPEFLIYFQGTGAADDSGLPNDRFFAVRPEGSVSTLKIQRTERGDSAVYLCASNRGPNTEAFFGQGTRLTVV.